This T cell receptor beta chain was found in a study of identical twins (dated by TCRdb to about 2016). About the study as a whole: To test whether fetal clonotypes persist, the study used deep sequencing on TCR alpha and beta repertoires from monozygotic twins, unrelated adults of various ages, and cord blood. To rule out contamination, replicate twin experiments were performed at different times with different library preparation protocols.

Its CDR3 holds 14 amino acids, cysteine through phenylalanine. The sequence is cut down to CDR3 DNA, 42 bases in frame from base 1. CDR1 and CDR2, per the germline V gene, are MNHEY and SVGEGT. Trimming at the junction amounts to 5 bases on V and 0 bases on J, and the germline ends lie 8 bases apart. Receptors were amplified or captured by 5' RACE. Reads for this sample came from an Illumina HiSeq 2000. A universal primer binding site was introduced by template switching, and a unique molecular identifier was present in the final cDNA, enabling accurate counting of TCR cDNA molecules. Specific primers in the conserved constant-segment region were used to synthesize first-strand cDNA for the TCR alpha and beta chains. To control for contamination, every cDNA library was double barcoded, receiving both a SMART-Mk sample barcode and Illumina barcodes. TruSeq adapter sequences, together with Illumina sample barcodes, were added in two successive PCR steps. TCR alpha and beta cDNA libraries were sequenced on the Illumina HiSeq platform with custom primers. Per the source publication's procedure: MiGEC was used to process raw reads and extract unique molecular identifiers, and MiXCR was used to find CDR3 positions. For each individual, recombination models were inferred using an EM algorithm with the repgenHMM and IGoR tools. Shared clonotype analysis was performed with the tcR package in R, normalizing sharing by the product of cloneset sizes. To study raw recombination free of thymic and clonal selection effects, out-of-frame nonproductive sequences were analyzed. TCRdb trimmed public reads at Q25 via fastp, called clones via MiXCR and kept in-frame beta chains. Entries are consolidated by CDR3 protein sequence, retaining the most common genes and DNA. The V and J calls were not made by the authors but by TCRdb's processing. The sample yields about 200,000 distinct CDR3 sequences; over 5.5% were counted once. More than 14% of the sample is held by the ten biggest clonotypes.

Study-wide findings and limitations: Out-of-frame TCR alpha sharing in monozygotic twins was systematically underestimated by recombination models, whereas sharing between unrelated individuals was in agreement with the recombination models. Compared with coincidental sharing between unrelated individuals, an excess of low generation-probability sequences was observed among out-of-frame TCR alpha sequences shared between twins. Because the same donors could not be followed over many years, conclusions were based on cross-sectional statistical analysis. Excess twin sharing in beta out-of-frame sequences was weaker because fewer shared sequences lowered the signal-to-noise ratio. Abundant cord blood beta clonotypes had fewer insertions, young adult naive repertoires showed a similar but weaker trend, and memory repertoires showed no such trend. Invariant T cells such as MAIT and iNKT could partly confound zero-insertion analyses, though diverse VJ usage argued against this for most clonotypes.

Every donor was a healthy Caucasian. The twin cohort comprised three pairs of female monozygotic twins, all aged roughly 18 to 30 years. Positive isolation kits from Invitrogen were used to isolate the CD4+ and CD8+ T cell populations. This clonotype has only a few counts. No antigen is known for it. No clone much larger than this one lies a single base away; base qualities are absent. These records were also assigned to another study, of T cells expressing NK-cell markers. As that second study puts it: TCR beta-chain repertoires were profiled in sorted CD3+CD56+NKG2C+, CD3+CD56+NKG2C- and CD3+CD56-NKG2C+ T-cell subsets from several donors. Of the eight sequenced donors, seven were found to be HCMV-seropositive and one was found to be HCMV-seronegative. To restrict sorting to alphabetaTCR-expressing T cells, an anti-gammadeltaTCR antibody was added in several experiments. In six donors, the dominant CD3+CD56+NKG2C+ clonotypes were among the top 10 CD8+ clonotypes and accounted for 1.0-7.0% of CD8+ T cells. Those dominant clonotypes were again the most abundant among CD3+CD56-NKG2C+ cells in a few donors, at about 25-65%. It remained unclear whether the expanded NKG2C-expressing T cell clones were specific for HCMV antigens. Randomly selected healthy volunteers, three men and five women, were used as the eight sequenced donors. To determine HCMV serostatus, a commercial ELISA kit was used to detect HCMV-specific IgG in serum. MIGEC handled demultiplexing of the reads and grouping by UMI, while MiTCR was used to assemble and quantify clonotypes. To exclude erroneous sequences, any TCR cDNA sequence not supported by at least two reads was discarded. The tcR package was used for downstream repertoire analysis, and clonotypes were matched between fractions using CDR3 nucleotide sequence together with V segment. VDJmatch was used to annotate antigen specificity against VDJdb, with one amino acid substitution in CDR3 allowed.

This TCR derives from a woman younger than 30 in good health. The sequence is built from TRBV6-2 or TRBV6-3 and TRBJ2-1; no D gene can be assigned with confidence. The sequenced material came from CD8+ T cells sorted from blood. The nucleotides read TGTGCCAGCAGTCAGGTGGGCTCCTACAATGAGCAGTTCTTC. Its protein is CASSQVGSYNEQFF.